This TCR beta chain was sequenced for a study of T-cell reconstitution after alpha-beta-depleted transplantation in children. The study, taken as a whole, reports: Alpha-beta T cells present about two months after transplant were reported to originate from several hundred expanded graft clones. Recipient T cells and thymic progenitors that survived were the source of the high TCRbeta diversity seen at day 60 in some patients. Newly produced T cells mostly accounted for T-cell counts and diversity one year post-transplant.

Germline V gene lookup returns CDR1 SGHVS and CDR2 FNYEAQ. The V and J ends lost 1 base and 8 bases respectively, with 12 bases between them. The CDR3 contains 14 residues. Unique molecular identifiers were incorporated into the prepared TCRbeta library. Via MiXCR, TCRdb re-called the PCR reads, giving one row per CDR3 protein. The table records some 76,000 distinct CDR3 sequences, roughly 10% of them present only once. Note on this clonotype: Its antigen is unknown.

This TCR derives from a boy between 10 and 17 years old with acute myeloid leukemia, due to receive a stem cell transplant. The sample was PBMCs, taken before TCRalphabeta/CD19-depleted stem cell transplant. The chain links TRBV7-6 to TRBJ2-1; D gene ambiguous. The CDR3 protein is CASSLGGLRDEQFF. The CDR3 coding sequence is TGTGCCAGCAGCTTAGGTGGGCTGCGCGATGAGCAGTTCTTC. Complete variable domain (other parts from reference TRBV7-6 and TRBJ2-1): GAGVSQSPRYKVTKRGQDVALRCDPISGHVSLYWYRQALGQGPEFLTYFNYEAQQDKSGLPNDRFSAERPEGSISTLTIQRTEQRDSAMYRCASSLGGLRDEQFFGPGTRLTVL.